This T cell receptor beta chain was observed in a study of blood T cell repertoires in COVID-19. The table came from immunoSEQ multiplex PCR; TCRdb's copy has only in-frame clones and leaves some out. In the table there are hundreds of thousands of clones, 75% to 90% of which are singletons. Sequencing was performed on peripheral blood. The clonotype comes from a young woman with acute or convalescent COVID-19.

CDR3 DNA sequence: TGTGCCAGCAGCTTAAACAGGGGATGGGAGCAGTACTTC. Translating gives CASSLNRGWEQYF. This chain joins TRBV7-8 and TRBJ2-7, with 7 bases matching TRBD1. V trimming: 2 bases; J trimming: 7 bases; junction bases outside the gene matches: 5. Germline V gene lookup returns CDR1 SGHVS and CDR2 FQNEAQ. The CDR3 loop spans 13 amino acids.